This entry describes one TCR beta chain. This sample is part of a study of shared clonotypes between healthy human individuals. The repertoire was sequenced with immunoSEQ multiplex PCR; TCRdb's copy has only in-frame clones and lacks some. The repertoire includes 600,000 to 750,000 clones, about two thirds of them detected once, and approximately 2% sits in the top ten. Germline lookup yields CDR1 MDHEN and CDR2 SYDVKM. V lost 3 bases and J 1 base, leaving 13 bases between the germline ends. The CDR3 consists of 15 residues. The receptor was isolated from a woman aged 25 to 39 in good health. The specimen was memory CD4+ T cells sorted from blood. Stated subset: CD45RA-negative fraction. The chain links TRBV28 to TRBJ2-7, with a tentative D call TRBD2 (6 bases). CDR3 in amino acids: CASSLIGSASYEQYF. In DNA, the CDR3 is TGTGCCAGCAGTTTGATCGGGAGTGCATCCTACGAGCAGTACTTC.